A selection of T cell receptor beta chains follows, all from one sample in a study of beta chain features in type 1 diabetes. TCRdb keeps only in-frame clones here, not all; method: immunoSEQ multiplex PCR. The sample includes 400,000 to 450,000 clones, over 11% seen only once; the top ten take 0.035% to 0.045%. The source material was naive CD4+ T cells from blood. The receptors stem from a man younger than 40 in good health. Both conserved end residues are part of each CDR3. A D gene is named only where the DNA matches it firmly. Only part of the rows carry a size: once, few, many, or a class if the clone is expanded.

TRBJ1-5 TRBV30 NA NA CAWSGTEDQPQHF TGTGCCTGGAGTGGTACGGAAGATCAGCCCCAGCATTTT
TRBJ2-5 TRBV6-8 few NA CASSLGETQYF TGTGCCAGCAGTCTCGGAGAGACCCAGTACTTC
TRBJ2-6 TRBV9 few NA CASSVYSSGANVLTF TGTGCCAGCAGCGTATACAGCTCTGGGGCCAACGTCCTGACTTTC
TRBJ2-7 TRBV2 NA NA CASSDRRAGTYEQYF TGTGCCAGCAGTGACCGGCGGGCAGGAACCTACGAGCAGTACTTC
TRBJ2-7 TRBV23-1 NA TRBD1 CASSLRTGVNEQYF TGCGCCAGCAGTCTCAGGACAGGGGTAAACGAGCAGTACTTC
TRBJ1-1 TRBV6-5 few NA CASSYVVNTEAFF TGTGCCAGCAGTTACGTGGTCAACACTGAAGCTTTCTTT
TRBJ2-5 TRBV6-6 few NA CASSYRRPADYF TGTGCCAGCAGTTACCGCCGGCCAGCGGATTACTTC
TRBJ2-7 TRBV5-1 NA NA CASSPLGGYEQYF TGCGCCAGCAGCCCGCTTGGGGGCTACGAGCAGTACTTC
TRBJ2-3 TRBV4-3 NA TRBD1 CASSQGQGFSDTQYF TGCGCCAGCAGCCAAGGACAGGGTTTTTCAGATACGCAGTATTTT
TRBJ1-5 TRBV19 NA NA CASSIGGNQPQHF TGTGCCAGTAGTATCGGGGGCAATCAGCCCCAGCATTTT
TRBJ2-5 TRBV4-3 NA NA CASSQVRGTTETQYF TGCGCCAGCAGCCAAGTGCGGGGGACAACCGAGACCCAGTACTTC
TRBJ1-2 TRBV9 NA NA CASSVSWESSYGYTF TGTGCCAGCAGCGTGAGTTGGGAGAGTTCCTATGGCTACACCTTC
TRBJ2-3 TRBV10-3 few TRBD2 CATSGGGTDTQYF TGTGCCACCTCGGGGGGGGGCACAGATACGCAGTATTTT
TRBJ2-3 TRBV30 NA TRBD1 CAWRQGGSDTQYF TGTGCCTGGCGACAGGGTGGTTCAGATACGCAGTATTTT
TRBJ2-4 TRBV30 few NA CAWRSLQGIQYF TGTGCCTGGAGGTCCCTCCAGGGGATTCAGTACTTC
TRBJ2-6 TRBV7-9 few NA CASSDPGGPGANVLTF TGTGCCAGCAGCGACCCCGGGGGGCCAGGGGCCAACGTCCTGACTTTC
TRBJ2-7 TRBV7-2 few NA CASRPVGYEQYF TGTGCCAGCAGACCCGTAGGGTACGAGCAGTACTTC
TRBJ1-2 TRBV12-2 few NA CAKPDRRANGYTF TGTGCAAAACCGGACAGGCGAGCGAATGGCTACACCTTC
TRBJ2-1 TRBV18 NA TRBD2 CASSPLISGSRSYNEQFF TGTGCCAGCTCACCACTGATTAGCGGGAGTCGGTCCTACAATGAGCAGTTCTTC
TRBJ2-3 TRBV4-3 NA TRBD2 CASSLTSGMTDTQYF TGCGCCAGCAGCCTGACTAGCGGAATGACAGATACGCAGTATTTT
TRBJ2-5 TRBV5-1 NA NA CASRTPQETQYF TGCGCCAGCAGAACCCCCCAAGAGACCCAGTACTTC
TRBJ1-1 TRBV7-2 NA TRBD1 CASSPRQGSTEAFF TGTGCCAGCAGCCCCCGACAGGGTTCGACTGAAGCTTTCTTT
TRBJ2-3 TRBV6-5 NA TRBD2 CAKLEVAGDTQYF TGTGCCAAGCTCGAGGTAGCGGGAGATACGCAGTATTTT
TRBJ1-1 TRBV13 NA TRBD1 CASSLGWDRNTEAFF TGTGCCAGCAGCTTAGGTTGGGACAGGAACACTGAAGCTTTCTTT
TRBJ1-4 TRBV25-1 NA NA CASSEPRGMNEKLFF TGTGCCAGCAGTGAACCACGGGGGATGAATGAAAAACTGTTTTTT
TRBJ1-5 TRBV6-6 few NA CASSYGGPQHF TGTGCCAGCAGTTACGGCGGGCCCCAGCATTTT
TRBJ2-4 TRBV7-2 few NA CASSPLASIQYF TGTGCCAGCAGCCCCCTGGCGAGCATTCAGTACTTC
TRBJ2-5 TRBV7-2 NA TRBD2 CASNVRGRAGTQYF TGTGCCAGCAACGTCCGCGGGAGGGCCGGGACCCAGTACTTC